The 24 T cell receptor beta chains reported below all come from one sample, sequenced in a study of OX40 agonist ivuxolimab in advanced cancers. Sequencing was performed with immunoSEQ multiplex PCR; in TCRdb, only in-frame clones are kept and a portion is missing. The data hold approximately 84,000 clones, with approximately 84% observed a single time. Sequenced material: CD4+ or CD8+ T cells sorted from blood, taken in a trial of the OX40 agonist ivuxolimab. The receptors were sampled from an adult with an advanced solid tumor such as melanoma, head and neck, liver or kidney cancer.

V usage is TRBV5-5 and J usage is TRBJ1-6; D gene uncertain. Germline V CDR1 and CDR2: SGHKS, YYEKEE (reference sequence). V was pared by 4 bases and J by 7 bases, with 6 bases between. CDR3 length equals 12 residues. This CDR3 is CASSTQNSPLHF. In DNA form, the CDR3 reads TGTGCCAGCAGCACACAGAATTCACCCCTCCACTTT.

This clone has more than one count but fewer than ten. The V gene is TRBV28, the J gene TRBJ1-2, with 8 positions matching TRBD1. CDR1 and CDR2 (germline): MDHEN, SYDVKM. V dropped 5 bases and J dropped 6; count of bases not matched to a gene: 5. The CDR3 spans 13 residues. Written as DNA, the CDR3 is TGTGCCAGCAGTCGGACAGGGATGGATGGCTACACCTTC. Its protein is CASSRTGMDGYTF.

The chain has TRBV10-3 and TRBJ1-5; D uncertain. Germline CDR1 reads ENHRY; CDR2 reads SYGVKD. V was pared by 0 bases and J by 7 bases, with 7 bases between. The CDR3 has 13 residues. The CDR3 spells CAISESTRQPQHF. The CDR3 bases are TGTGCCATCAGTGAGTCGACCCGGCAGCCCCAGCATTTT.

The rearrangement links TRBV11-2 to TRBJ1-2; D unclear. This CDR3 is built from 11 residues. Germline CDR1 is SGHAT and CDR2 is FQNNGV. Trimming took 5 bases from V and 10 from J, leaving 11 bases between them. Here the CDR3 DNA reads TGTGCCAGCAGCCTCAATCGGGCCTACACCTTC. The encoded protein is CASSLNRAYTF.

The J gene is TRBJ2-7, the V gene TRBV7-2; tentative D call: TRBD1 (5 bases). Trimming took off 3 bases at V and 5 bases at J, with 8 bases between the two ends. CDR3 size: 12 residues. Per the germline V gene, CDR1 is SGHTA and CDR2 is FQGNSA. CDR3 coding DNA: TGTGCCAGCAGCTTGGACACCAACGAGCAGTACGTC. Translated, it gives CASSLDTNEQYV.

This clone was recorded only once. V usage is TRBV28 and J usage is TRBJ2-7; TRBD1 aligns across 9 bases. Germline CDR1 and CDR2: MDHEN and SYDVKM. CDR3 length: 13 amino acids. J was trimmed by 4 bases and V by 3 bases; bases with no gene match: 1. CDR3 DNA sequence: TGTGCCAGCAGTTTGGGACAGGGTTACGAGCAGTACGTC. The encoded protein is CASSLGQGYEQYV.

This chain joins TRBV13 and TRBJ2-3; a weak D match, TRBD1 (5 bases). Trimming took 3 bases from V and 3 from J, leaving 10 bases between them. The CDR3 has 14 amino acids. Per germline, CDR1 PRHDT and CDR2 FYEKMQ (reference sequence). The CDR3 sequence: CASSFQKGTDTQYF. CDR3 nucleotides: TGTGCCAGCAGCTTTCAGAAGGGGACAGATACGCAGTATTTT.

This chain joins TRBV6-5 and TRBJ2-3; D unresolved. The CDR3 runs to 12 residues. The germline CDR1 and CDR2 sequences are MNHEY and SVGAGI. V lost 6 bases, J lost 6 bases, and 10 bases lay in between. The CDR3 loop is CASRPVGDTQYF. CDR3 DNA: TGTGCCAGCAGGCCCGTTGGCGATACGCAGTATTTT.

The J gene is TRBJ2-3, the V gene TRBV2; 9 nucleotides align to TRBD2. The ends lost 7 bases at V and 0 bases at J; junction bases unmatched: 8. Germline V gene data show CDR1 as SNHLY and CDR2 as FYNNEI. The CDR3 contains 16 residues. For the CDR3, the DNA is TGTGCCAGCACCGCAAGCGGGGGGTTTAGCACAGATACGCAGTATTTT. As protein: CASTASGGFSTDTQYF.

This clone was counted only a few times. This chain links TRBV11-1 with TRBJ2-7, with 7 bases identical to TRBD1. The trim removed 3 bases at V and 5 bases at J, leaving 10 bases unmatched. Germline loops: CDR1 SGHAT, CDR2 FQDESV (reference sequence). The CDR3 spans 15 residues. As DNA, the CDR3 is TGTGCCAGCAGCTTCGGGTTAAGGGGGCCGGACGAGCAGTACGTC. Amino acids: CASSFGLRGPDEQYV.

The CDR3: CASSPPLGLAGGVTQYF. CDR3 nucleotides: TGTGCCAGCAGCCCCCCGTTGGGACTAGCGGGAGGGGTTACGCAGTATTTT. This chain connects TRBV28 to TRBJ2-3; 16 bases fit TRBD2. CDR1 MDHEN and CDR2 SYDVKM come from the germline V gene. CDR3 length: 17 amino acids. The V and J ends lost 6 bases and 8 bases, in that order; junction bases with no gene match: 11.

The V call is TRBV29-1, the J call TRBJ2-5; 8 bases are shared with TRBD2. The CDR3 is made up of 12 amino acids. V was clipped by 7 bases and J by 6 bases; unmatched bases: 7. Looked up from germline, CDR1 is SQVTM and CDR2 is ANQGSEA. The CDR3 region is CSGAGARQTQYF. DNA for the CDR3: TGCAGCGGAGCGGGGGCCAGGCAGACCCAGTACTTC.

J is TRBJ1-2 and V is TRBV18; perhaps TRBD1 as D (5 bases). Trimming shortened V by 3 bases and J by 4 bases, and 9 bases separated the two germline ends. The CDR3 is 13 residues long. Germline loops: CDR1 KGHSH, CDR2 LQKENI. Here the CDR3 reads CASSPGDGYGYTF. The CDR3 DNA is TGTGCCAGCTCACCGGGGGACGGCTATGGCTACACCTTC. Combining the CDR3 with reference TRBV18 and TRBJ1-2 gives the whole variable domain NAGVMQNPRHLVRRRGQEARLRCSPMKGHSHVYWYRQLPEEGLKFMVYLQKENIIDESGMPKERFSAEFPKEGPSILRIQQVVRGDSAAYFCASSPGDGYGYTFGSGTRLTVV.

The CDR3, as DNA: TGCGCCAGCAGCTTGTATCCCCCGAACACTGAAGCTTTCTTT. Encoded protein: CASSLYPPNTEAFF. V is TRBV5-1 and J is TRBJ1-1; unclear D gene. The V gene's germline CDR1 is SGHRS and CDR2 YFSETQ. CDR3 length: 14 residues. V was pared by 1 base and J by 1 base, with 8 bases between. Based on the CDR3 plus reference TRBV5-1 and TRBJ1-1, the full variable domain is KAGVTQTPRYLIKTRGQQVTLSCSPISGHRSVSWYQQTPGQGLQFLFEYFSETQRNKGNFPGRFSGRQFSNSRSEMNVSTLELGDSALYLCASSLYPPNTEAFFGQGTRLTVV.

The chain couples TRBV5-1 to TRBJ2-1, with 7 nucleotides matching TRBD1. Germline V gene sequence: CDR1 SGHRS, CDR2 YFSETQ. Trimming took 3 bases from V and 0 from J; bases not matched to a gene: 0. The CDR3 has 14 residues. The DNA for the CDR3 is TGCGCCAGCAGCTCAGGGGGCTCCTACAATGAGCAGTTCTTC. Residues: CASSSGGSYNEQFF.

The chain is built from TRBV11-3 and TRBJ2-5; weak D call: TRBD1 (6 bases). Germline CDR1 SGHNT, CDR2 YENEEA. Trimming removed 0 bases at V and 4 bases at J, with 12 bases between. The CDR3 covers 15 residues. Here the CDR3 DNA reads TGTGCCAGCAGCTTAGATGGGACACATTCAGAGACCCAGTACTTC. Protein: CASSLDGTHSETQYF.

The chain carries TRBV4-3 and TRBJ1-1; D ambiguous. Germline-derived CDR1 and CDR2 are LGHNA and YSLEER. The CDR3 runs 13 residues. V was clipped by 4 bases and J by 10 bases, with 16 bases between them. The DNA of the CDR3 is TGCGCCAGCAGCCCCACACTAACACCAGGAGCTTTCTTT. As protein: CASSPTLTPGAFF.

The chain combines TRBV10-3 with TRBJ1-2; D is perhaps TRBD1 (6 bases). The CDR3 has 14 residues. From germline, CDR1 is ENHRY and CDR2 SYGVKD. V was clipped by 10 bases and J by 3 bases, with 18 bases between them. CDR3 nucleotides: TGTGCCAGCACCGGACAGTACAAGGACTATGGCTACACCTTC. Translation gives CASTGQYKDYGYTF.

This clone was seen a handful of times. The V call is TRBV5-4, the J call TRBJ2-3; the match to TRBD2 covers 10 bases. This CDR3 is 19 amino acids long. Germline V gives CDR1 SGHNT, CDR2 YYREEE (reference sequence). The V segment lost 0 bases and the J segment 1 base; nucleotides outside the gene matches: 11. CDR3 in DNA: TGTGCCAGCAGCTTGGGTGGGCTAGCGGGGGCCGCTGGCACAGATACGCAGTATTTT. It yields the protein CASSLGGLAGAAGTDTQYF.

In its sample, this clone was seen once. The chain uses TRBV7-7 and TRBJ2-5, with D tentatively TRBD1 (5 bases). The V gene lost 4 bases and the J gene lost 1 base, with 7 bases spanning the gap. There are 13 residues in the CDR3. Germline CDR1 SSHAT, CDR2 FNYEAQ (reference sequence). The CDR3 reads CASSSTVQETQYF. Here the CDR3 DNA reads TGTGCCAGCAGCTCGACAGTCCAAGAGACCCAGTACTTC. Together with reference TRBV7-7 and TRBJ2-5, the CDR3 gives the full variable domain: GAGVSQSPRYKVTKRGQDVTLRCDPISSHATLYWYQQALGQGPEFLTYFNYEAQPDKSGLPSDRFSAERPEGSISTLTIQRTEQRDSAMYRCASSSTVQETQYFGPGTRLLVL.

V and J are TRBV29-1 and TRBJ2-5; D not resolved. V lost 4 bases and J lost 1, with 7 bases in between. CDR1 is SQVTM and CDR2 is ANQGSEA in the germline V gene. The CDR3 length is 12 residues. The CDR3, as DNA: TGCAGCGTTGCGTCCGGCCAAGAGACCCAGTACTTC. Its protein is CSVASGQETQYF.

This clone was counted a few times. This chain links TRBV7-2 with TRBJ2-3; the D gene is possibly TRBD2 (6 bases). The CDR3 has 15 residues. Per the germline V gene, CDR1 is SGHTA and CDR2 is FQGNSA. The germline V and J ends were trimmed by 5 bases and 2 bases, with 14 bases remaining between them. CDR3 residues: CASSPGTLYTDTQYF. The CDR3 region has the DNA TGTGCCAGCAGCCCCGGGACTCTATACACAGATACGCAGTATTTT.

This sequence joins TRBV4-1 and TRBJ2-6; D not certain. Trimming took 0 bases from V and 0 from J, leaving 12 bases between them. Germline V gives CDR1 MGHRA, CDR2 YSYEKL. The CDR3 extends over 18 amino acids. The CDR3: CASSQDAPLYSGANVLTF. The CDR3 DNA reads TGCGCCAGCAGCCAAGATGCTCCACTGTACTCTGGGGCCAACGTCCTGACTTTC.

In this sample, this clone turned up a few times. The chain has TRBV6-4 and TRBJ2-1, with D uncertain. V lost 0 bases, J lost 3 bases, and 3 bases lay in between. CDR1 and CDR2 (germline): MRHNA, SNTAGT. CDR3 length: 13 amino acids. The CDR3 loop reads CASSDSSYNEQFF. The CDR3, as DNA: TGTGCCAGCAGTGACTCAAGCTACAATGAGCAGTTCTTC.